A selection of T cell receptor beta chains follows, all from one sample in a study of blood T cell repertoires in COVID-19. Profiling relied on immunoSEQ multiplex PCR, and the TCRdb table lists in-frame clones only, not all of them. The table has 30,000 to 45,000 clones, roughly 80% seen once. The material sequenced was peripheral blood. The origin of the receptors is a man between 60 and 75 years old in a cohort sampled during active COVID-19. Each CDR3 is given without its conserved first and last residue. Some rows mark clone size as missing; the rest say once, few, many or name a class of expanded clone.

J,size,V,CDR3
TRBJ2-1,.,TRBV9,ASSVSGDYGEQF
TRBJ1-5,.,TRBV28,ASRRQGGWQPQH
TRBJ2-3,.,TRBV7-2,ASSTSDRGKGTDTQY
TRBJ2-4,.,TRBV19,ASSIGGWENIQY
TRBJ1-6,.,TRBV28,ASSLSGEPLH
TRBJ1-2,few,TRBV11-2,ASSPSGNYGYT
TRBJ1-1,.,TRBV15,ATSRDPGFEAF
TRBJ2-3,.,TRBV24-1,ATSGAERGADTQY
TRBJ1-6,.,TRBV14,ASSSTADSSYNSPLH
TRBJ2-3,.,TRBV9,ASSPWGRGTDTQY
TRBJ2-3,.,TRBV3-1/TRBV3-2,ASQTAGGPADTQY
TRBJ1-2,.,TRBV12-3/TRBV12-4,ASSASGGGYT
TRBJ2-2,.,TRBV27,ASSLSAGRTGELF
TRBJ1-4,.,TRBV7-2,ASSLTGLFNEKLF
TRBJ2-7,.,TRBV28,ASRLGQGGEQY
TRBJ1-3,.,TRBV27,ASSLKGGSGNTIY
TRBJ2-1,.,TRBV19,ASSIGRVAPYNEQF
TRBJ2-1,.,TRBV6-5,ASSAGVSSYNEQF
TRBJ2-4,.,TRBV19,ASRSSRGGENIQY
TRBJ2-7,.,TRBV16,ASSRGQGFEQY